The 3 T cell receptor beta chains presented below share a single source sample, sequenced in a study of shared clonotypes between healthy human individuals. CD45RO-negative, CCR7-selected cells formed the naive CD8 fraction, which excluded terminally differentiated effector memory CD45RA+ cells. This table comes from immunoSEQ multiplex PCR, and its TCRdb copy is limited to in-frame clones, with some not included. The sample records hundreds of thousands of clones, nearly 97% being singletons. Sequencing used naive CD8+ T cells sorted from blood. The receptors come from a woman under 40 in good health.

The genes are TRBV4-1 and TRBJ1-4; D remains ambiguous. Trimming took off 5 bases at V and 5 bases at J, with 15 bases between the two ends. Germline CDR1 and CDR2: MGHRA and YSYEKL. The CDR3 has 15 residues. The CDR3 region is CASSEGLVGNEKLFF. CDR3 DNA sequence: TGCGCCAGCAGCGAAGGGTTGGTGGGGAATGAAAAACTGTTTTTT.

V is TRBV27 and J is TRBJ1-1; 12 positions match TRBD1. With V trimmed by 6 bases and J by 4 bases, 9 bases remained unmatched. The CDR3 covers 16 residues. Germline CDR1 and CDR2: MNHEY and SMNVEV (reference sequence). CDR3 sequence (DNA): TGTGCCAGCAGGGGACAGGGGGCTTATTTTGGCACTGAAGCTTTCTTT. Its protein is CASRGQGAYFGTEAFF.

CDR3 nucleotide sequence: TGTGCCAGCAGCTCTACTAGCGGGACCGGGGAGCTGTTTTTT. This gives the protein CASSSTSGTGELFF. This chain links TRBV7-9 with TRBJ2-2, with 9 bases aligning to TRBD2. The CDR3 runs 14 residues. J was trimmed by 5 bases and V by 4 bases; bases with no gene match: 2. Germline V gene data show CDR1 as SEHNR and CDR2 as FQNEAQ (reference sequence).